Each of the 10 T cell receptor beta chains below was sequenced from the same sample in a study of blood T cell repertoires in COVID-19. Using immunoSEQ multiplex PCR, the repertoire was profiled, and TCRdb retains in-frame clones only, with some absent. This sample has some 320,000 clones, with 80% to 90% found just once. The sample consisted of PBMCs or T cells enriched from blood (not recorded which). The receptor source for this set is a woman in her thirties who had recovered from COVID-19.

The chain uses TRBV28 and TRBJ1-1, with D unclear. Between the trimmed V and J ends, which lost 3 bases and 4 bases, there was a span of 9 bases. There are 13 residues in the CDR3. Germline V gene data show CDR1 as MDHEN and CDR2 as SYDVKM. In DNA, the CDR3 is TGTGCCAGCAGTTTCATGAGAGTCACTGAAGCTTTCTTT. Protein sequence: CASSFMRVTEAFF.

The chain has TRBV2 and TRBJ1-2, with 7 bases matching TRBD1. CDR1 SNHLY and CDR2 FYNNEI come from the germline V gene. V lost 6 bases and J lost 14; bases outside the gene matches: 15. The CDR3 is 13 residues long. The DNA of the CDR3 is TGTGCCAGCAGCTCGGGGTTGGAACAGGGGAATACCTTC. Amino acid sequence: CASSSGLEQGNTF. The entire variable domain, with the rest obtained from reference TRBV2 and TRBJ1-2, is as follows: EPEVTQTPSHQVTQMGQEVILRCVPISNHLYFYWYRQILGQKVEFLVSFYNNEISEKSEIFDDQFSVERPDGSNFTLKIRSTKLEDSAMYFCASSSGLEQGNTFGSGTRLTVV.

A few counts support this clone. This chain connects TRBV27 to TRBJ2-7, with 10 bases that match TRBD1. The CDR3 has 14 amino acids. V was clipped by 3 bases and J by 5 bases; unmatched bases: 4. CDR1 MNHEY and CDR2 SMNVEV come from the germline V gene (reference sequence). CDR3 amino acids: CASSFLGTGDEQYF. The DNA of the CDR3 is TGTGCCAGCAGTTTCCTGGGGACAGGGGACGAGCAGTACTTC.

This chain joins TRBV3-1 (or the pseudogene TRBV3-2) and TRBJ1-2, with a weak D call TRBD1 (6 bases). The CDR3 loop spans 14 amino acids. Germline CDR1 reads LGHDT; CDR2 reads YNNKEL (reference sequence). V gave up 1 base and J gave up 5 bases, with 11 bases separating them. The CDR3 is CASSQAATGYGYTF. The CDR3 coding sequence is TGTGCCAGCAGCCAAGCGGCTACAGGGTATGGCTACACCTTC.

The chain combines TRBV5-4 with TRBJ2-1; perhaps TRBD1 as D (6 bases). CDR1 and CDR2 from the germline V gene are SGHNT and YYREEE (reference sequence). This CDR3 is built from 16 residues. Trimming pared 0 bases from V and 1 base from J, leaving 11 bases between. CDR3 coding DNA: TGTGCCAGCAGCTTGGTGGGGGCAGGGTCCTACAATGAGCAGTTCTTC. Residues: CASSLVGAGSYNEQFF.

The chain recombines TRBV6-5 with TRBJ2-7, with 7 bases identical to TRBD2. CDR3 length: 14 amino acids. Trimming removed 4 bases from V and 6 bases from J; junction bases left unmatched: 9. Germline CDR1 MNHEY, CDR2 SVGAGI. The CDR3 sequence is CASSSPGGSLEQYF. The CDR3 coding sequence is TGTGCCAGCAGTTCTCCGGGAGGTTCTCTCGAGCAGTACTTC.

The chain joins TRBV4-3 to TRBJ1-5; a weak D match, TRBD1 (6 bases). The CDR3 runs 13 residues. The germline V and J ends were trimmed by 0 bases and 9 bases, with 9 bases remaining between them. Germline CDR1 is LGHNA and CDR2 is YSLEER. The CDR3 here is CASSQDRGSPQHF. The DNA for the CDR3 is TGCGCCAGCAGCCAAGACAGGGGATCGCCCCAGCATTTT.

The chain combines TRBV29-1 with TRBJ1-3; 7 nucleotides line up with TRBD1. CDR3 length equals 18 residues. J gave up 0 bases and V 0 bases, and 11 bases lay outside the gene matches. The germline CDR1 and CDR2 sequences are SQVTM and ANQGSEA. This CDR3 reads CSVEDRARGIDSGNTIYF. Here the CDR3 DNA reads TGCAGCGTTGAAGATAGGGCCAGGGGGATAGACTCTGGAAACACCATATATTTT.

This rearrangement joins TRBV5-4 to TRBJ2-3; 7 bases are shared with TRBD2. The CDR3 has 15 residues. Germline V gives CDR1 SGHNT, CDR2 YYREEE (reference sequence). The trim removed 5 bases at V and 2 bases at J, leaving 8 bases unmatched. The CDR3: CASRFGGISTDTQYF. For the CDR3, the DNA is TGTGCCAGCAGGTTCGGGGGGATATCCACAGATACGCAGTATTTT.

Concerning this clone: Sequence at one end of the junction differs from germline and may be a read error. The rearrangement uses TRBV11-2 and TRBJ1-6; D gene uncertain. This CDR3 comprises 13 residues. Germline CDR1 is SGHAT and CDR2 is FQNNGV. Written as DNA, the CDR3 is TGTGCCAGCAGCCCAGAGCCGTCGGGAGTCTTCTACTTT. Amino acids: CASSPEPSGVFYF.